This T cell receptor beta chain comes out of a study of shared clonotypes between healthy human individuals. Germline loops: CDR1 MNHEY, CDR2 SVGAGI. V was clipped by 0 bases and J by 3 bases, with 12 bases between them. The CDR3 runs to 15 residues. Splitting of CD4+ cells produced CD45RA+ naive and CD45RA-negative memory subsets. Points from the study as a whole: Rarefaction analysis demonstrated incomplete sorted-subset sequencing notwithstanding large depth.

Turning to this clone: No antigen is known for it.

Clones were read by immunoSEQ multiplex PCR, and TCRdb kept only the in-frame ones, dropping some. The repertoire has a few million clones, approximately 92% of them found once; the top ten carry more than 0.12%. V is TRBV6-5 and J is TRBJ2-7; D possibly corresponds to TRBD2 (5 bases). This receptor was identified in a man in his late teens or twenties in good health. The sequenced sample consisted of naive CD4+ T cells sorted from blood. Subset indicated: CD45RA+ positively selected. The CDR3 DNA is TGTGCCAGCAGTTACTCCTCGGGATCCTTCTACGAGCAGTACTTC. This encodes CASSYSSGSFYEQYF.